Each of the 7 T cell receptor beta chains below was sequenced from the same sample in a study of T cell responses to AZD1222 COVID-19 vaccine. The repertoire was sequenced with immunoSEQ multiplex PCR; TCRdb's copy has only in-frame clones and lacks some. The sample includes around 78,000 clones, around four fifths of them seen just once. This material consisted of peripheral blood, taken on day 0 of AZD1222 vaccination. Receptors originate from an adult in good health.

This CDR3 is CSVPGEFTTDTQYF. CDR3 DNA sequence: TGCAGCGTTCCTGGGGAATTTACCACAGATACGCAGTATTTT. The chain links TRBV29-1 to TRBJ2-3; no definite D call. The ends were cut back, 5 bases at V and 2 bases at J, with 14 bases in the middle. The CDR3 spans 14 residues. Germline assignment: CDR1 SQVTM and CDR2 ANQGSEA.

This chain joins TRBV2 and TRBJ2-2; a weak D match, TRBD2 (6 bases). This CDR3 contains 15 residues. The V gene's germline CDR1 is SNHLY and CDR2 FYNNEI. V gave up 6 bases and J gave up 3 bases, with 14 bases separating them. Here the CDR3 DNA reads TGTGCCAGCAGCTCCGACGGGGAGGACACCGGGGAGCTGTTTTTT. The encoded protein is CASSSDGEDTGELFF. The full variable domain, its missing parts supplied by reference TRBV2 and TRBJ2-2, is EPEVTQTPSHQVTQMGQEVILRCVPISNHLYFYWYRQILGQKVEFLVSFYNNEISEKSEIFDDQFSVERPDGSNFTLKIRSTKLEDSAMYFCASSSDGEDTGELFFGEGSRLTVL.

There are a few counts of this clone. This chain connects TRBV3-1 (or the pseudogene TRBV3-2) to TRBJ1-1; D gene uncertain. Per germline, CDR1 LGHDT and CDR2 YNNKEL (reference sequence). There are 14 residues in the CDR3. The V gene lost 4 bases and the J gene lost 2 bases, with 11 bases spanning the gap. CDR3 sequence reads: CASSRPLANTEAFF. CDR3 nucleotide sequence: TGTGCCAGCAGCCGACCGTTAGCAAACACTGAAGCTTTCTTT.

The gene calls are TRBV7-9 and TRBJ2-1; TRBD2 agrees at 9 bases. The CDR3 is 14 amino acids. CDR1 is SEHNR, CDR2 FQNEAQ, per germline (reference sequence). V gave up 3 bases and J gave up 7 bases; unmatched junction bases: 4. Here the CDR3 reads CASSFGLALNEQFF. The CDR3 bases are TGTGCCAGCAGCTTTGGACTAGCGTTGAATGAGCAGTTCTTC.

The chain is built from TRBV30 and TRBJ2-7; no clear D gene. The V and J ends lost 0 bases and 5 bases respectively, with 11 bases between them. CDR3 length: 13 residues. The germline gives CDR1 GTSNPN, CDR2 SVGIG (reference sequence). The CDR3 loop is CAWSVPAVHEQYF. The CDR3 DNA reads TGTGCCTGGAGTGTACCGGCCGTCCACGAGCAGTACTTC.

The rearrangement joins TRBV6-6 to TRBJ1-3, with D perhaps TRBD1 (5 bases). The CDR3 covers 15 residues. Germline loops: CDR1 MNHNY, CDR2 SVGAGI (reference sequence). Between the trimmed V and J ends, which lost 6 bases and 0 bases, there was a span of 12 bases. The CDR3 DNA reads TGTGCCAGCAGACCTCCCGGGACCTCTGGAAACACCATATATTTT. Translating gives CASRPPGTSGNTIYF.

The V gene is TRBV27, the J gene TRBJ1-6; D remains unclear. CDR1 MNHEY and CDR2 SMNVEV come from the germline V gene (reference sequence). CDR3 length: 12 residues. V lost 4 bases to trimming and J lost 7 bases, with 5 bases between them. The CDR3 DNA follows: TGTGCCAGCAGTTCAGAGAATTCACCCCTCCACTTT. Translation gives CASSSENSPLHF.